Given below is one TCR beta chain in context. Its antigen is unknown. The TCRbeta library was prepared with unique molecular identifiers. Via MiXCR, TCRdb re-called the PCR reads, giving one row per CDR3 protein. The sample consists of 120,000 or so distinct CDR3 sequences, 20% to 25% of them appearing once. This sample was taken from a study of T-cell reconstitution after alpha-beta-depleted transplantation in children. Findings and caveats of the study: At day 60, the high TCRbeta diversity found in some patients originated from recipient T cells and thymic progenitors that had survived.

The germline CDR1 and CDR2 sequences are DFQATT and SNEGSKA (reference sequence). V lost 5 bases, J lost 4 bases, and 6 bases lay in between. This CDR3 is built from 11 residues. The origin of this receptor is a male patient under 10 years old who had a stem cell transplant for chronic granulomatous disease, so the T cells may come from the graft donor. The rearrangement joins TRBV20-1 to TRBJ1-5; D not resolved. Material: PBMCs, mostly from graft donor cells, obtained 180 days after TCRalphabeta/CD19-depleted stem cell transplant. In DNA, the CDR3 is TGCAGTGCTTCTCCAAATCAGCCCCAGCATTTT. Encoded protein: CSASPNQPQHF.